The present entry profiles one T cell receptor beta chain with its context. This sample was taken from a study of cytomegalovirus exposure and HLA in healthy donors. With 60 Vbeta and 13 Jbeta primers, the PCR was carried out. Clones were sequenced by immunoSEQ multiplex PCR, and TCRdb holds only the in-frame ones, with some missing. The repertoire holds some 130,000 clones, with roughly 10% as singletons. With 2 bases removed from V and 2 bases from J, the gap between germline ends came to 9 bases. Germline CDR1 MNHEY, CDR2 SVGAGI. This CDR3 is built from 14 residues. This receptor was identified in a man between 50 and 59 years old in good health and CMV-seronegative. Material for sequencing was PBMCs. The chain has TRBV6-5 and TRBJ1-2; tentatively, D is TRBD1 (5 bases). The CDR3 spells CASSYKGRNYGYTF. Written as DNA, the CDR3 is TGTGCCAGCAGTTACAAGGGGCGGAACTATGGCTACACCTTC.